The next 28 T cell receptor beta chains were all read from a single sample in a study of neurological immune-mediated disorders. TCRdb ran MiXCR on the 5' RACE reads and lists one entry per CDR3 protein. Of 43,000 or so distinct CDR3 sequences listed, about 14% were seen once; the top ten hold 11%. Time point specified: longitudinal time-point 3. The material sequenced was PBMCs. The receptors were gathered from a man under 40 in good health.

This clonotype came up many times. V gene TRBV9 combines with J gene TRBJ2-2; 8 bases match TRBD1. In germline, CDR1 is SGDLS, CDR2 YYNGEE. Losses at the gene ends were 0 bases for V and 4 bases for J; bases not matched to a gene: 2. The CDR3 sequence is 15 residues long. The CDR3 here is CASSVGQGTTGELFF. The CDR3, as DNA: TGTGCCAGCAGCGTAGGACAGGGGACCACCGGGGAGCTGTTTTTT.

This clonotype was counted ten times or more. This rearrangement joins TRBV28 to TRBJ1-3; no firm D call. From germline, CDR1 is MDHEN and CDR2 SYDVKM. Trimming cost V 6 bases and J 0 bases, with 12 bases left between them. CDR3 length equals 15 residues. CDR3 DNA sequence: TGTGCCAGCAGCCCGCCGGCCAGCTCTGGAAACACCATATATTTT. Its translation: CASSPPASSGNTIYF.

This clonotype was observed at least ten times. The chain recombines TRBV5-5 with TRBJ2-7, with a possible D match to TRBD1 (6 bases). The CDR3 spans 14 residues. The V gene lost 5 bases and the J gene lost 5 bases, with 17 bases spanning the gap. The germline gives CDR1 SGHKS, CDR2 YYEKEE (reference sequence). The CDR3 protein is CASRNDLQGHEQYF. CDR3 nucleotides: TGTGCCAGCAGGAACGACCTACAGGGCCACGAGCAGTACTTC.

The rearrangement links TRBV18 to TRBJ2-1; 11 bases line up with TRBD2. Germline V gene sequence: CDR1 KGHSH, CDR2 LQKENI. The V and J ends lost 2 bases and 8 bases, in that order; junction bases with no gene match: 5. The CDR3 spans 15 residues. CDR3 sequence: CASSPGLAGGDEQFF. CDR3 coding DNA: TGTGCCAGCTCACCAGGGCTAGCGGGAGGCGATGAGCAGTTCTTC.

There are many counts of this clonotype. The V gene is TRBV5-1, the J gene TRBJ2-5, with a weak D call TRBD2 (5 bases). Per the germline V gene, CDR1 is SGHRS and CDR2 is YFSETQ. Trimming stripped 0 bases from V and 5 bases from J, with 11 bases between. CDR3 length equals 14 residues. CDR3 region: CASSLGGGKETQYF. As DNA, the CDR3 is TGCGCCAGCAGCTTGGGTGGAGGAAAGGAGACCCAGTACTTC.

With respect to this clonotype: A junction boundary mismatches the germline segment, possibly from a read error. The CDR3 DNA follows: TGTCCATCGGTGGCCCACTACTTC. Residues: CPSVAHYF. The V and J genes are TRBV27 and TRBJ2-5; D gene ambiguous. The V gene's germline CDR1 is MNHEY and CDR2 SMNVEV (reference sequence). The CDR3 runs to 8 residues.

This chain joins TRBV5-1 and TRBJ2-5; 7 positions match TRBD1. V gave up 0 bases and J gave up 5 bases; unmatched junction bases: 13. The length of the CDR3 is 17 residues. CDR1 and CDR2 from the germline V gene are SGHRS and YFSETQ. CDR3 DNA: TGCGCCAGCAGCTTGGCCTACGGGCGACAGGGCAGGGAGACCCAGTACTTC. Amino acids: CASSLAYGRQGRETQYF.

There are many counts of this clonotype. The chain recombines TRBV5-1 with TRBJ2-1; tentative D call: TRBD2 (5 bases). Germline V CDR1 and CDR2: SGHRS, YFSETQ. The CDR3 spans 16 residues. V lost 4 bases and J 0 bases, leaving 14 bases between the germline ends. The CDR3 reads CASSILVAGSYNEQFF. In nucleotides, the CDR3 is TGCGCCAGCAGCATCTTAGTGGCGGGCTCCTACAATGAGCAGTTCTTC.

This clonotype was recorded at least ten times. A read error may explain this, as a much larger clone is one base away. The V gene is TRBV28, the J gene TRBJ1-1, with D possibly being TRBD1 (5 bases). Trimming removed 6 bases at V and 9 bases at J, with 23 bases between. In germline, CDR1 is MDHEN, CDR2 SYDVKM. The CDR3 extends over 15 amino acids. The CDR3 DNA reads as TGTGCCAGCAGCCTCCTGACAGTCGGGCCCGGGCAAGCTTTCTTT. Its protein is CASSLLTVGPGQAFF.

This clonotype showed up many times. This chain joins TRBV5-6 and TRBJ2-1, with 11 bases lining up with TRBD2. CDR3 size: 15 residues. Per germline, CDR1 SGHDT and CDR2 YYEEEE. The trim removed 4 bases at V and 4 bases at J, leaving 4 bases unmatched. For the CDR3, the DNA is TGTGCCAGCAGCCCGGGACTAGCGGCATACAATGAGCAGTTCTTC. Amino acid sequence: CASSPGLAAYNEQFF.

This clonotype has at least ten counts. This chain connects TRBV10-3 to TRBJ1-2, with no clear D. V gave up 0 bases and J gave up 6 bases, with 8 bases separating them. Germline V gene lookup returns CDR1 ENHRY and CDR2 SYGVKD. The CDR3 spans 13 residues. The CDR3 DNA sequence: TGTGCCATCAGTGAGTCGCCCGGGGATGGCTACACCTTC. It is translated as CAISESPGDGYTF.

This clonotype was counted at least ten times. The CDR3 reads CASSFTNEQFF. The CDR3 DNA reads TGTGCCAGCAGTTTTACGAATGAGCAGTTCTTC. The chain joins TRBV12-3 or TRBV12-4 to TRBJ2-1, with D unresolved. V was cut by 3 bases and J by 7 bases, with 4 bases left in between. The CDR3 has 11 residues.

This clonotype showed up many times. This sequence joins TRBV5-1 and TRBJ2-5; D uncertain. The germline gives CDR1 SGHRS, CDR2 YFSETQ. V was cut by 3 bases and J by 2 bases, with 8 bases left in between. The CDR3 covers 13 residues. The CDR3 region is CASSSDLQETQYF. CDR3 bases: TGCGCCAGCAGCTCGGATCTACAAGAGACCCAGTACTTC.

This clonotype was detected ten times or more. The genes are TRBV20-1 and TRBJ2-1; D not certain. V dropped 0 bases and J dropped 7 bases, with 19 bases sitting between them. Germline CDR1 and CDR2: DFQATT and SNEGSKA (reference sequence). The CDR3 extends over 16 amino acids. Here the CDR3 reads CSAREMISVARNEQFF. The CDR3 nucleotides read TGCAGTGCTAGAGAAATGATCTCGGTCGCGAGGAATGAGCAGTTCTTC.

This clonotype was observed many times. The chain employs TRBV25-1 and TRBJ2-3; 9 bases match TRBD2. The germline V gene encodes CDR1 MGHDK and CDR2 SYGVNS. This CDR3 has 16 amino acids. J gave up 2 bases and V 5 bases, and 8 bases lay outside the gene matches. Here the CDR3 reads CASSTFGLAITDTQYF. The CDR3 nucleotides read TGTGCCAGCAGTACCTTTGGACTAGCGATCACAGATACGCAGTATTTT.

The rearrangement uses TRBV12-3 or TRBV12-4 and TRBJ1-4; D call uncertain. The V and J ends lost 3 bases and 8 bases respectively, with 13 bases between them. The CDR3 extends over 14 amino acids. CDR3: CASSLESPGEKLFF. The CDR3 nucleotides read TGTGCCAGCAGTTTGGAGTCCCCCGGAGAAAAACTGTTTTTT.

This clonotype came up many times. The chain recombines TRBV5-1 with TRBJ2-1, with 8 bases lining up with TRBD1. V shed 2 bases, J shed 2 bases, and the junction held 3 bases outside the gene matches. Germline lookup yields CDR1 SGHRS and CDR2 YFSETQ. This CDR3 has 15 amino acids. Written as DNA, the CDR3 is TGCGCCAGCAGCTTCGGGACAGGAGCCTACAATGAGCAGTTCTTC. Translated: CASSFGTGAYNEQFF. Full variable domain (missing parts from reference TRBV5-1 and TRBJ2-1): KAGVTQTPRYLIKTRGQQVTLSCSPISGHRSVSWYQQTPGQGLQFLFEYFSETQRNKGNFPGRFSGRQFSNSRSEMNVSTLELGDSALYLCASSFGTGAYNEQFFGPGTRLTVL.

This clonotype has a count of ten or more. V and J are TRBV12-5 and TRBJ2-7; the D gene could be TRBD1 or TRBD2 (5 bases each). Trimming removed 3 bases from V and 2 bases from J, with 14 bases in between. Looked up from germline, CDR1 is LGHNT and CDR2 is FRNRAP. CDR3 size: 15 residues. The CDR3, as DNA: TGTGCTAGTGGTTTTGCCGGGACCCGGACCTACGAGCAGTACTTC. This encodes CASGFAGTRTYEQYF.

Ten or more counts support this clonotype. The chain joins TRBV20-1 to TRBJ2-7; D not resolved. CDR3 length equals 14 residues. The V gene lost 2 bases and the J gene lost 4 bases, with 15 bases spanning the gap. Germline V gives CDR1 DFQATT, CDR2 SNEGSKA (reference sequence). The CDR3 DNA follows: TGCAGTGCTAGAACCCAACCTGGTGGGTACGAGCAGTACTTC. Protein sequence: CSARTQPGGYEQYF.

This clonotype was seen at least ten times. The chain has TRBV27 and TRBJ2-7; TRBD2 aligns across 10 bases. The CDR3 contains 15 residues. The germline CDR1 and CDR2 sequences are MNHEY and SMNVEV (reference sequence). The V segment lost 6 bases and the J segment 4 bases; nucleotides outside the gene matches: 9. The CDR3, as DNA: TGTGCCAGCAGACCAGGACTAGCGGCGAAATACGAGCAGTACTTC. Protein: CASRPGLAAKYEQYF.

The V and J genes are TRBV2 and TRBJ2-7; 9 nucleotides line up with TRBD2. Losses at the gene ends were 3 bases for V and 4 bases for J; bases not matched to a gene: 4. Germline V lookup: CDR1 SNHLY, CDR2 FYNNEI. This CDR3 is 14 amino acids long. The CDR3 loop is CASSDPLAGYEQYF. The CDR3 nucleotides are TGTGCCAGCAGTGACCCTCTAGCGGGGTACGAGCAGTACTTC.

There are many counts of this clonotype. The rearrangement links TRBV27 to TRBJ1-1, with D hard to call. CDR1 MNHEY and CDR2 SMNVEV come from the germline V gene (reference sequence). The CDR3 is made up of 13 amino acids. V was cut by 1 base and J by 0 bases, with 3 bases left in between. The CDR3 sequence: CASSLFVNTEAFF. CDR3 DNA: TGTGCCAGCAGTTTATTTGTGAACACTGAAGCTTTCTTT.

This clonotype was seen at least ten times. V usage is TRBV7-3 and J usage is TRBJ2-3, with 10 bases that match TRBD2. The ends lost 5 bases at V and 2 bases at J; junction bases unmatched: 10. CDR1 SGHTA and CDR2 FQGTGA come from the germline V gene. The CDR3 is 17 amino acids. The CDR3 loop reads CASSPKPGLANTDTQYF. The CDR3 bases are TGTGCCAGCAGCCCGAAGCCGGGACTAGCGAACACAGATACGCAGTATTTT.

This clonotype was seen repeatedly, ten times or more. The chain joins TRBV5-1 to TRBJ2-7, with 12 bases fitting TRBD2. With V trimmed by 3 bases and J by 0 bases, 1 base remained unmatched. The CDR3 is 15 amino acids. The V gene's germline CDR1 is SGHRS and CDR2 YFSETQ. CDR3 nucleotides: TGCGCCAGCAGCTCGACTAGCGGGAGCTCCTACGAGCAGTACTTC. It translates to CASSSTSGSSYEQYF.

The V gene is TRBV12-3 or TRBV12-4, the J gene TRBJ2-1; D remains ambiguous. The CDR3 has 15 residues. V was shortened by 3 bases and J by 5 bases, with 14 bases between the two germline ends. In nucleotides, the CDR3 is TGTGCCAGCAGTTTGGAGTCCCCACTACACAATGAGCAGTTCTTC. The encoded protein is CASSLESPLHNEQFF.

In regard to this clonotype: This may come from a read error, since a much larger clone is one base off. V usage is TRBV5-1 and J usage is TRBJ2-1; no definite D call. Per germline, CDR1 SGHRS and CDR2 YFSETQ. This CDR3 comprises 13 residues. The V end was cut by 1 base, the J end by 10 bases, with 12 bases between. The CDR3 protein is CASSLLPSREQFF. CDR3 coding DNA: TGCGCCAGCAGCTTGTTGCCCTCCCGGGAGCAGTTCTTC.

This clonotype was seen repeatedly, ten times or more. The V and J genes are TRBV5-1 and TRBJ2-7; D is perhaps TRBD1 (6 bases). This CDR3 has 13 residues. Germline V gene lookup returns CDR1 SGHRS and CDR2 YFSETQ. V lost 2 bases to trimming and J lost 4 bases, with 10 bases between them. CDR3 protein: CASSFTTGYEQYF. The CDR3 nucleotides read TGCGCCAGCAGCTTTACTACAGGGTACGAGCAGTACTTC.

This clonotype was seen once. The junction and the germline gene differ at one end; a read error may be behind it. The chain couples TRBV29-1 to TRBJ1-2; D is unclear. This CDR3 comprises 16 residues. CDR1 and CDR2 (germline): SQVTM, ANQGSEA. This CDR3 is CSGGPFSRSNNYGYTF. The CDR3 nucleotides read TGTAGCGGTGGCCCCTTTTCGCGATCTAATAACTATGGCTACACCTTC.